The 17 T cell receptor beta chains reported below all come from one sample, sequenced in a study of T cell responses to AZD1222 COVID-19 vaccine. The protocol was immunoSEQ multiplex PCR, while the TCRdb copy is restricted to in-frame clones and leaves out a portion. The table records about 180,000 clones, 85% to 90% of them present only once. Here the sequenced sample was peripheral blood, taken on day 0 of AZD1222 vaccination. These receptor sequences come from an adult in good health.

The chain has TRBV5-1 and TRBJ2-2, with D possibly TRBD1 on 5 matching bases. The CDR3 runs to 15 residues. Trimming stripped 3 bases from V and 6 bases from J, with 15 bases between. CDR1 and CDR2 (germline): SGHRS, YFSETQ. As DNA, the CDR3 is TGCGCCAGCAGCTCCGGTACAGGTGGCCCCGGGGAGCTGTTTTTT. Translated: CASSSGTGGPGELFF. Variable domain in full (rest from reference TRBV5-1 and TRBJ2-2): KAGVTQTPRYLIKTRGQQVTLSCSPISGHRSVSWYQQTPGQGLQFLFEYFSETQRNKGNFPGRFSGRQFSNSRSEMNVSTLELGDSALYLCASSSGTGGPGELFFGEGSRLTVL.

The V gene is TRBV7-3, the J gene TRBJ2-6; no firm D call. CDR3 length: 18 residues. Trimming removed 3 bases at V and 0 bases at J, with 15 bases between. CDR1 SGHTA and CDR2 FQGTGA come from the germline V gene. CDR3 coding DNA: TGTGCCAGCAGCTTTGGTCCAGCTTACCCCTCTGGGGCCAACGTCCTGACTTTC. Translating gives CASSFGPAYPSGANVLTF.

V and J are TRBV28 and TRBJ1-5; the D gene is possibly TRBD1 (6 bases). The V gene lost 6 bases and the J gene lost 0 bases, with 21 bases spanning the gap. CDR3 size: 18 residues. The germline CDR1 and CDR2 sequences are MDHEN and SYDVKM. The CDR3 region is CASSPPPGHPYSNQPQHF. CDR3 nucleotide sequence: TGTGCCAGCAGCCCCCCTCCGGGACACCCTTATAGCAATCAGCCCCAGCATTTT.

This clone was counted a single time. The rearrangement uses TRBV6-1 and TRBJ1-5; D is unresolved. This CDR3 contains 13 residues. The germline gives CDR1 MNHNS, CDR2 SASEGT. V lost 1 base, J lost 7 bases, and 8 bases lay in between. The CDR3 protein is CASSEGTKQPQHF. Here the CDR3 DNA reads TGTGCCAGCAGTGAAGGGACTAAGCAGCCCCAGCATTTT.

By its share, this clone is medium-sized. The chain combines TRBV6-1 with TRBJ2-7; possible D gene TRBD1, 6 bases. This CDR3 contains 17 residues. Germline V gives CDR1 MNHNS, CDR2 SASEGT. V was cut by 2 bases and J by 2 bases, with 19 bases left in between. The CDR3 bases are TGTGCCAGCAGTGAATGGTCGTTCGTGGGGGCGACCTACGAGCAGTACGTC. The encoded protein is CASSEWSFVGATYEQYV.

The chain is built from TRBV19 and TRBJ1-6; 7 nucleotides agree with TRBD1. This CDR3 is built from 15 residues. From germline, CDR1 is LNHDA and CDR2 SQIVND (reference sequence). Unmatched junction bases numbered 9, after V lost 6 bases and J lost 7 bases. The CDR3 here is CASREPGQLNSPLHF. CDR3 coding DNA: TGTGCCAGTAGGGAGCCGGGACAGTTGAATTCACCCCTCCACTTT.

This clone was detected a few times. The genes are TRBV7-3 and TRBJ2-2; 8 bases are a match to TRBD1. Germline CDR1 reads SGHTA; CDR2 reads FQGTGA. The CDR3 is made up of 15 amino acids. The J segment lost 4 bases and the V segment lost 4 bases, leaving 5 bases of the junction unmatched. The CDR3 region is CASSSGQGFTGELFF. The CDR3 bases are TGTGCCAGCAGCTCTGGACAGGGTTTCACCGGGGAGCTGTTTTTT. Looking up the rest from reference TRBV7-3 and TRBJ2-2 gives the full variable domain: GAGVSQTPSNKVTEKGKYVELRCDPISGHTALYWYRQSLGQGPEFLIYFQGTGAADDSGLPNDRFFAVRPEGSVSTLKIQRTERGDSAVYLCASSSGQGFTGELFFGEGSRLTVL.

This clone was seen just once. V usage is TRBV5-8 and J usage is TRBJ1-1, with 8 bases matching TRBD1. This CDR3 has 16 residues. J lost 0 bases, V lost 4 bases, and 8 bases had no gene match. Germline V CDR1 and CDR2: SGHTS, YDEGEE. CDR3 amino acids: CASSRRTGPMNTEAFF. The CDR3 DNA sequence: TGTGCCAGCAGCAGGCGGACAGGGCCGATGAACACTGAAGCTTTCTTT.

The CDR3 reads CASSPGSNQPQHF. The CDR3 nucleotides read TGTGCCAGCAGCCCAGGTAGCAATCAGCCCCAGCATTTT. The chain links TRBV6-2 or TRBV6-3 to TRBJ1-5; unclear D gene. This CDR3 is 13 amino acids long. CDR1 MNHEY and CDR2 SVGEGT come from the germline V gene. V gave up 6 bases and J gave up 0 bases, with 6 bases separating them.

V and J are TRBV12-3 or TRBV12-4 and TRBJ2-2; possibly TRBD1 or TRBD2 for D (6 bases each). Trimming took off 7 bases at V and 4 bases at J, with 10 bases between the two ends. The CDR3 is made up of 13 amino acids. CDR3 sequence (DNA): TGTGCCAGCAAGTGGGGGGCCACCGGGGAGCTGTTTTTT. It translates to CASKWGATGELFF.

The chain employs TRBV12-3 or TRBV12-4 and TRBJ1-2, with D uncertain. The CDR3 contains 12 residues. Trimming removed 3 bases from V and 2 bases from J, with 4 bases in between. CDR3: CASSLGNYGYTF. CDR3 coding DNA: TGTGCCAGCAGTTTGGGAAACTATGGCTACACCTTC.

V usage is TRBV7-2 and J usage is TRBJ1-5; no clear D gene. The CDR3 runs 15 residues. Germline V gene lookup returns CDR1 SGHTA and CDR2 FQGNSA. Trimming stripped 0 bases from V and 2 bases from J, with 8 bases between. The CDR3 reads CASSLATSGNQPQHF. The DNA for the CDR3 is TGTGCCAGCAGCTTAGCTACTAGCGGCAATCAGCCCCAGCATTTT.

The V call is TRBV29-1, the J call TRBJ1-4, with TRBD1 matching 8 bases. The CDR3 length is 14 residues. Per the germline V gene, CDR1 is SQVTM and CDR2 is ANQGSEA. J was trimmed by 8 bases and V by 5 bases; bases with no gene match: 10. The CDR3 reads CSVSYGTGGEKLFF. In DNA form, the CDR3 reads TGCAGCGTTTCTTACGGAACAGGGGGGGAAAAACTGTTTTTT.

This clone was seen just once. This chain links TRBV18 with TRBJ1-2; a possible D gene is TRBD1 (5 bases). The germline V gene encodes CDR1 KGHSH and CDR2 LQKENI. The CDR3 loop spans 13 amino acids. Trimming pared 3 bases from V and 6 bases from J, leaving 11 bases between. In DNA form, the CDR3 reads TGTGCCAGCTCACCTGGGGGGAAGGATGGCTACACCTTC. Protein sequence: CASSPGGKDGYTF. The complete variable domain, with remaining parts taken from reference TRBV18 and TRBJ1-2, reads NAGVMQNPRHLVRRRGQEARLRCSPMKGHSHVYWYRQLPEEGLKFMVYLQKENIIDESGMPKERFSAEFPKEGPSILRIQQVVRGDSAAYFCASSPGGKDGYTFGSGTRLTVV.

CDR3 in amino acids: CASSRGVSTGELFF. CDR3 bases: TGCGCCAGCAGCCGTGGAGTTTCGACCGGGGAGCTGTTTTTT. The chain joins TRBV4-1 to TRBJ2-2; D is undetermined. Germline CDR1 is MGHRA and CDR2 is YSYEKL. V was clipped by 4 bases and J by 5 bases, with 11 bases between them. This CDR3 has 14 amino acids.

CDR3 DNA sequence: TGTGCCAGCAGTTTAAGGCGGACGGGGGGTAATCAGCCCCAGCATTTT. Amino acid sequence: CASSLRRTGGNQPQHF. The chain uses TRBV28 and TRBJ1-5, with a weak D call TRBD1 (5 bases). The CDR3 is 16 amino acids. Germline values: CDR1 MDHEN, CDR2 SYDVKM. Trimming cost V 2 bases and J 4 bases, with 15 bases left between them.

This clone appeared a few times. The CDR3 coding sequence is TGCGCCAGCAGCCTCCCCCCCTACGAGCAGTACGTC. Translated, it gives CASSLPPYEQYV. The chain carries TRBV5-1 and TRBJ2-7; D ambiguous. The CDR3 has 12 residues. Trimming left V 4 bases short and J 2 bases short, with 7 bases between. CDR1 and CDR2 from the germline V gene are SGHRS and YFSETQ.